The 2 T cell receptor beta chains given below trace back to one sample, sequenced in a study of shared clonotypes between healthy human individuals. Sequencing was performed with immunoSEQ multiplex PCR; in TCRdb, only in-frame clones are kept and a portion is missing. The sample carries roughly 2 million clones, less than 95% recorded once. As defined, naive CD8 cells were CD45RO-negative and positively selected for CCR7, with terminally differentiated effector memory CD45RA+ cells excluded. The sequenced sample was naive CD8+ T cells sorted from blood. The receptors were sampled from a man aged 18-30 years in good health.

With respect to this clone: The junction departs from germline at one end; a sequencing error may be responsible. The chain couples TRBV5-1 to TRBJ1-1, with 9 bases lining up with TRBD1. Germline V gene lookup returns CDR1 SGHRS and CDR2 YFSETQ. The CDR3 totals 14 residues. The CDR3, as DNA: TGCGCCAGCAGCAGCGGACAGGGGAACGCTGAAGCTTTCTTT. Its protein product is CASSSGQGNAEAFF.

The chain couples TRBV27 to TRBJ2-2; no reliable D call. The germline V and J ends were trimmed by 5 bases and 5 bases, with 21 bases remaining between them. This CDR3 is built from 17 residues. The germline gives CDR1 MNHEY, CDR2 SMNVEV (reference sequence). CDR3: CASSPPRVGLGTGELFF. CDR3 DNA sequence: TGTGCCAGCAGTCCACCTCGGGTGGGCTTGGGGACCGGGGAGCTGTTTTTT.